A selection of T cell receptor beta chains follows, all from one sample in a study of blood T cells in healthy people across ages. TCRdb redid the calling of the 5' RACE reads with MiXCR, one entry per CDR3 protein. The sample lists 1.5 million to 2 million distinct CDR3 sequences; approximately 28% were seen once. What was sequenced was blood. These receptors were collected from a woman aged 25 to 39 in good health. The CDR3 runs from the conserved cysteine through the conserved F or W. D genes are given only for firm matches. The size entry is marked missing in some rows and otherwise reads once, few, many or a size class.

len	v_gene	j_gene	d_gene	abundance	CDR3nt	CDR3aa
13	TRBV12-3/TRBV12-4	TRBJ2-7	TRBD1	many	TGCGCCAGCAGCCCTGACAGGGCCTACGAGCAGTACTTC	CASSPDRAYEQYF
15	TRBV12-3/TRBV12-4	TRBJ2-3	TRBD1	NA	TGTGCCAGCAGAGGGGACAGGGGGCCTCCAGATACGCAGTATTTT	CASRGDRGPPDTQYF
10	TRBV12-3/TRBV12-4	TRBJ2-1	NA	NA	TGTGCCAGCAGTTTTGAAGAGCAGTTCTTC	CASSFEEQFF
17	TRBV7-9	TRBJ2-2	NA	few	TGTGCCAGCAGCCCCCCCAGCCAGGGGTTTGGCACCGGGGAGCTGTTTTTT	CASSPPSQGFGTGELFF
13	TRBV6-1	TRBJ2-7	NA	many	TGTGCCAGCAGTCGGGGACGGTTCTACGAGCAGTACTTC	CASSRGRFYEQYF
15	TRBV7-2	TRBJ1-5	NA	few	TGTGCCAGCAGCCCCTTTAACACGTTCGGACAGCCCCAGCATTTT	CASSPFNTFGQPQHF
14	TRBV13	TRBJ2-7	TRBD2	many	TGTGCCAGCAGCTATGGCGGGAGTAGTAACGAGCAGTACTTC	CASSYGGSSNEQYF
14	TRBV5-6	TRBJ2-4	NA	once	TGTGCCAGCAGCCCTCTGGACGCCAAAAACATTCAGTGCTTC	CASSPLDAKNIQCF
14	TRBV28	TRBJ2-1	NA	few	TGTGCCAGCAGTTTCGTGGGGTATCACAATGAGCAGTTCTTC	CASSFVGYHNEQFF
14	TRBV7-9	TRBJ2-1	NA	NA	TGTGCCAGCCGCGATCAGAGCTCCTACAATGAGCAGTTCTTC	CASRDQSSYNEQFF
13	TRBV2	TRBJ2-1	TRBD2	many	TGTGCCAGCAGTGTAGCGGGGTGGAATGAGCAGTTCTTC	CASSVAGWNEQFF
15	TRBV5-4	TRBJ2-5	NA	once	TGTGCCAGCAGTAGGAGCGGACCAAATCAAGAGACCCAGTACTTC	CASSRSGPNQETQYF
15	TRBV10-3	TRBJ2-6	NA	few	TGTGCCATCAGTGACCCAATTCCTGGGGCCAACGTCCTGACTTTC	CAISDPIPGANVLTF
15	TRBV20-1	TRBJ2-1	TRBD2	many	TGCAGTGCAACCCCGGGACTAGCGGGAGTACTTGAGCAGTTCTTC	CSATPGLAGVLEQFF
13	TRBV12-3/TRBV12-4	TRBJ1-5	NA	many	TGTGCCAGCAGTTTACCAGGGCGTCAGCCCCAGCATTTT	CASSLPGRQPQHF
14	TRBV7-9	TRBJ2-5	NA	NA	TGTGCCAGCAGCTTCAGGGGTGAAGCGGAGACCCAGTACTTC	CASSFRGEAETQYF
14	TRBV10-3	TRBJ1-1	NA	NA	TGTGCCATCAGTGAGTCTTGGGTCGGTACTGAAGCTTTCTTT	CAISESWVGTEAFF
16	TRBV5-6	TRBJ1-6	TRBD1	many	TGTGCCAGCAGCTTGGGCCCCGCAGGGGGTAATTCACCCCTCCACTTT	CASSLGPAGGNSPLHF
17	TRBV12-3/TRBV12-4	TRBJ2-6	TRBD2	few	TGTGCCAGCAGAAGAGCGGGGGCCTTCTCTGGGGCCAACGTCCTGACTTTC	CASRRAGAFSGANVLTF
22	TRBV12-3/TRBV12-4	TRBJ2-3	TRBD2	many	TGTGCCAGCACGCGCCACAGGCCACTACTACTAGCGCGGGATGGTGGCACAGATACGCAGTATTTT	CASTRHRPLLLARDGGTDTQYF
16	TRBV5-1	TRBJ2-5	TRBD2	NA	TGCGCCAGCAGCTTCTCCGGGACTAGCGTACAAGAGACCCAGTACTTC	CASSFSGTSVQETQYF
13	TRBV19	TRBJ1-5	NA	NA	TGTGCCAGTAGTATAGTCCTCAACCAGCCCCAGCATTTT	CASSIVLNQPQHF
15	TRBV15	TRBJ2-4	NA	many	TGTGCCACCAGCAGAGCGAGTAGCGGTCCTAGCATTCAGTACTTC	CATSRASSGPSIQYF
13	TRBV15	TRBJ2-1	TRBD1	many	TGTGCCACCAGCAGAGTCCAGGGGGACAAGCAGTTCTTC	CATSRVQGDKQFF
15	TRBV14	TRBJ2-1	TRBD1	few	TGTGCCAGCAGCCAAGATGGGACAGTATACAATGAGCAGTTCTTC	CASSQDGTVYNEQFF